This T cell receptor beta chain was captured in a study of beta chain features in type 1 diabetes. The single heparinised draw taken from each donor contained about 120 mL of blood on average. The whole isolated RNA underwent reverse transcription, so sequencing captured expressed TCRB transcripts. Produced via immunoSEQ multiplex PCR; TCRdb's table is partial and in-frame only. This table has tens of thousands of clones, around a third appearing once. This clone was observed a few times. CDR1 MNHNS and CDR2 SASEGT come from the germline V gene. This CDR3 is 12 amino acids long. Trimming took off 8 bases at V and 5 bases at J, with 10 bases between the two ends.

This receptor was taken from a woman aged 18-30 years in good health. The sequenced material came from stem cell memory CD4+ T cells from blood. V usage is TRBV6-1 and J usage is TRBJ1-5; D remains unclear. CDR3 DNA sequence: TGTGCCAGCGACGTTGGAGATCAGCCCCAGCATTTT. The encoded protein is CASDVGDQPQHF.